This is a list of T cell receptor beta chains from one sample in a study of T cell responses to AZD1222 COVID-19 vaccine. Assay: immunoSEQ multiplex PCR; the TCRdb copy retains only in-frame clones and omits some. Of approximately 200,000 clones in the sample, approximately 87% were seen once. Source: peripheral blood, taken on day 0 of MenACWY control vaccination. These receptor sequences come from an adult in good health. Each CDR3 is given with its conserved first and last residue. A D gene is named only where the DNA matches it firmly. Not all rows give a size; the values are once, few, many and, for expanded clones, a class.

TRBD2 | NA | TRBJ2-7 | 14 | TRBV7-2 | CASRRTSGSYEQYF | TGTGCCAGCAGACGGACTAGCGGGAGCTACGAGCAGTACTTC
NA | NA | TRBJ1-1 | 13 | TRBV6-1 | CASSDTGNTEAFF | TGTGCCAGCAGTGACACAGGGAACACTGAAGCTTTCTTT
TRBD1 | NA | TRBJ1-2 | 14 | TRBV19 | CASSTGQVRRGYTF | TGTGCCAGTAGTACCGGACAGGTGCGGCGTGGCTACACCTTC
NA | few | TRBJ2-7 | 21 | TRBV28 | CASSLDQAGRADRLVGMYRYF | TGTGCCAGCAGTTTAGATCAGGCGGGGCGCGCAGATCGTCTCGTAGGTATGTATAGGTACTTC
TRBD2 | NA | TRBJ2-3 | 15 | TRBV7-2 | CASSEVAGGTDTQYF | TGTGCCAGCAGCGAAGTAGCGGGAGGCACAGATACGCAGTATTTT
NA | NA | TRBJ1-2 | 14 | TRBV2 | CASRNTRGAYGYTF | TGTGCCAGCAGGAACACCCGGGGAGCCTATGGCTACACCTTC
TRBD1 | NA | TRBJ2-7 | 15 | TRBV5-4 | CASRTDRGRTYEQYF | TGTGCCAGCAGAACCGACAGGGGGCGTACCTACGAGCAGTACTTC
NA | NA | TRBJ1-2 | 13 | TRBV4-3 | CASSQSGLYGYTF | TGCGCCAGCAGCCAAAGTGGTTTGTATGGCTACACCTTC
NA | NA | TRBJ2-3 | 13 | TRBV19 | CASTARVTDTQYF | TGTGCCAGTACCGCCAGGGTCACAGATACGCAGTATTTT
NA | NA | TRBJ1-4 | 15 | TRBV9 | CASSKDTTTNEKLFF | TGTGCCAGCAGCAAAGACACAACAACTAATGAAAAACTGTTTTTT
NA | NA | TRBJ1-2 | 10 | TRBV20-1 | CSADTYGYTF | TGCAGTGCGGACACGTATGGCTACACCTTC
TRBD1 | NA | TRBJ1-4 | 16 | TRBV5-8 | CASNSAGGATNEKLFF | TGTGCCAGCAACTCGGCAGGGGGAGCAACTAATGAAAAACTGTTTTTT
NA | NA | TRBJ1-1 | 13 | TRBV28 | CASSLTGGTEAFF | TGTGCCAGCAGTTTAACTGGGGGGACTGAAGCTTTCTTT
NA | NA | TRBJ1-5 | 15 | TRBV4-2 | CASSQEDSMHQPQHF | TGTGCCAGCAGCCAAGAGGACAGTATGCATCAGCCCCAGCATTTT
TRBD1 | NA | TRBJ1-2 | 14 | TRBV7-9 | CASSSYRGRDGYTF | TGTGCCAGCAGCTCCTACAGGGGAAGGGATGGCTACACCTTC
NA | NA | TRBJ1-2 | 15 | TRBV9 | CASSGDGYRAAGYTF | TGTGCCAGCAGCGGGGATGGGTACAGGGCGGCTGGCTACACCTTC
NA | NA | TRBJ2-1 | 11 | TRBV28 | CASSPYNEQFF | TGTGCCAGCAGCCCCTACAATGAGCAGTTCTTC
TRBD1 | NA | TRBJ1-1 | 16 | TRBV6-1 | CASSARTGTVFPEAFF | TGTGCCAGCAGTGCCCGGACAGGAACGGTGTTTCCCGAAGCTTTCTTT
NA | NA | TRBJ1-3 | 14 | TRBV28 | CASTPGGGYNTIYF | TGTGCCAGCACCCCGGGGGGGGGCTACAACACCATATATTTT
NA | NA | TRBJ1-3 | 14 | TRBV9 | CASSGGFSGNTIYF | TGTGCCAGCAGCGGGGGGTTCTCTGGAAACACCATATATTTT
NA | NA | TRBJ1-5 | 17 | TRBV5-6 | CASSLGRGQATPQPQHF | TGTGCCAGCAGCTTGGGAAGAGGCCAGGCTACCCCTCAGCCCCAGCATTTT
TRBD2 | NA | TRBJ2-1 | 14 | TRBV7-3 | CASSRGLAGGRKFF | TGTGCCAGCAGCCGGGGACTAGCGGGAGGGCGGAAATTCTTC
NA | NA | TRBJ2-5 | 18 | TRBV4-3 | CASSQDPSGGGLLETQYF | TGCGCCAGCAGCCAAGATCCGTCGGGTGGGGGTCTTTTGGAGACCCAGTACTTC
NA | NA | TRBJ1-1 | 16 | TRBV28 | CASTVSGAAGVTEAFF | TGTGCCAGCACGGTGTCGGGGGCCGCAGGGGTTACTGAAGCTTTCTTT
NA | NA | TRBJ1-1 | 15 | TRBV28 | CASSSPGLMNTEAFF | TGTGCCAGCAGTTCACCGGGACTCATGAACACTGAAGCTTTCTTT
NA | NA | TRBJ2-5 | 13 | TRBV10-3 | CAIRQGGKETQYF | TGTGCCATCAGGCAGGGGGGGAAAGAGACCCAGTACTTC
TRBD1 | NA | TRBJ1-6 | 12 | TRBV6-6 | CASRQGESPLHF | TGTGCCAGCCGACAGGGAGAGTCACCCCTCCACTTT